This TCR beta chain was recovered during a study of regulatory T cells in long-lasting Graves disease. Overall study findings and caveats: With persistent disease, TRBV28, TRBJ1-2 and TRBJ2-5 were the favored segments.

Libraries of TCR beta came from iRepertoire HTBI primers plus Arm-PCR of CDR3 regions. TCRdb itself ran the multiplex PCR reads through MiXCR, one entry per CDR3 protein. The table includes some 560,000 distinct CDR3 sequences, roughly 15% detected once. Described time point: newly diagnosed GD, antithyroid drugs for less than 3 months. From RNA extracted from PBMCs, the TCR library was made. To note about this clonotype: Antigen specificity is unknown.

Trimming took off 4 bases at V and 10 bases at J, with 19 bases between the two ends. This CDR3 has 15 amino acids. Germline V gives CDR1 LNHNV, CDR2 YYDKDF (reference sequence). These sequences were also reported in another study, on T cells in Graves' hyperthyroidism and ophthalmopathy.

Here the sequenced sample was peripheral blood mononuclear cells (PBMCs), taken at new diagnosis, from a patient treated with antithyroid drugs. This rearrangement joins TRBV15 to TRBJ1-4; no definite D call. The TCR sequence derives from a middle-aged woman with Graves disease. CDR3 region: CATSIRRGSPVKLFF. In DNA, the CDR3 is TGTGCCACCAGCATCCGACGCGGCTCCCCGGTAAAACTGTTTTTT.